The next 7 T cell receptor beta chains were all read from a single sample in a study of T cells in tuberculosis. Thawed, overnight-rested PBMC were stained with GMM-loaded CD1B tetramer, viability dye and anti-CD3, then sorted. The lipid loaded on the CD1B tetramers was C32 glucose monomycolate from Rhodococcus equi. Generated by immunoSEQ multiplex PCR, the TCRdb table keeps only in-frame clones and is missing some. The sample includes 85,000 to 90,000 clones, roughly 91% seen only once; the top ten take around 2%. Sequences were obtained from CD1b-GMM tetramer-negative cells sorted from PBMCs. The origin of the receptors is an adult woman with latent tuberculosis.

The chain has TRBV6-1 and TRBJ2-3, with D perhaps matching TRBD2 (7 bases). CDR3 length: 15 residues. CDR1 is MNHNS and CDR2 is SASEGT in the germline V gene. Trimming cost V 3 bases and J 1 base, with 11 bases left between them. The CDR3 spells CASSEGGLGTDTQYF. CDR3 nucleotides: TGTGCCAGCAGTGAGGGGGGGCTAGGCACAGATACGCAGTATTTT.

The chain recombines TRBV2 with TRBJ1-2; D remains unclear. V dropped 6 bases and J dropped 0 bases, with 11 bases sitting between them. Germline values: CDR1 SNHLY, CDR2 FYNNEI. The CDR3 has 14 residues. CDR3 sequence: CASRDPGTNYGYTF. The CDR3 region has the DNA TGTGCCAGCAGGGACCCCGGGACTAACTATGGCTACACCTTC.

The chain couples TRBV5-1 to TRBJ2-2; D is ambiguous. The CDR3 extends over 12 amino acids. CDR1 and CDR2 from the germline V gene are SGHRS and YFSETQ. Trimming removed 1 base from V and 6 bases from J, with 4 bases in between. The DNA for the CDR3 is TGCGCCAGCAGCTTGAGCGCCGGGGAGCTGTTTTTT. This sequence encodes CASSLSAGELFF.

This chain uses TRBV19 with TRBJ2-5; D perhaps matches TRBD2 (5 bases). There are 14 residues in the CDR3. Germline V gene sequence: CDR1 LNHDA, CDR2 SQIVND (reference sequence). V was clipped by 3 bases and J by 1 base, with 9 bases between them. The CDR3 bases are TGTGCCAGTAGTATCCGAGGGCCCCAAGAGACCCAGTACTTC. It specifies CASSIRGPQETQYF.

This chain uses TRBV19 with TRBJ2-3, with 8 nucleotides matching TRBD1. CDR1 is LNHDA, CDR2 SQIVND, per germline (reference sequence). This CDR3 is built from 16 residues. Trimming removed 3 bases from V and 2 bases from J; junction bases left unmatched: 7. CDR3: CASSMVTGGHTDTQYF. CDR3 nucleotide sequence: TGTGCCAGTAGTATGGTCACAGGGGGTCACACAGATACGCAGTATTTT.

The chain joins TRBV6-1 to TRBJ2-5; D is unresolved. Deletions cut 6 bases from V and 2 bases from J, with 10 bases between. In germline, CDR1 is MNHNS, CDR2 SASEGT. This CDR3 is built from 13 residues. CDR3 amino acids: CASRRQTQETQYF. In nucleotides, the CDR3 is TGTGCCAGCAGGCGGCAGACTCAAGAGACCCAGTACTTC.

The chain couples TRBV10-2 to TRBJ2-5; 7 nucleotides line up with TRBD2. Unmatched junction bases numbered 7, after V lost 0 bases and J lost 6 bases. CDR1 WSHSY and CDR2 SAAADI come from the germline V gene. This CDR3 is built from 15 residues. The CDR3 here is CASSESMTSTQTQYF. The CDR3 nucleotides are TGCGCCAGCAGTGAGTCGATGACTAGCACTCAGACCCAGTACTTC.